The next 6 T cell receptor beta chains were all read from a single sample in a study of naive and memory T cell subsets (dated by TCRdb to about 2017). The paper's findings and limits, for the study overall: A few larger clonotypes were found in naive repertoires, especially CD8, and these larger clonotypes were possibly memory cells re-expressing CD45RA.

Library generation was performed with UMI-ligation and nested PCR. These reads were obtained on an Illumina MiSeq. The beta constant-region primer was an equimolar mix of two oligonucleotides covering both TRBC1 and TRBC2. The ligated cDNA went through four rounds of PCR with nested alpha and beta constant-region primers together with the SP2 primer. TCRdb applied fastp at Q25 and MiXCR to the public reads, then kept only in-frame beta chains. Every entry covers one CDR3 protein and lists the most common genes and DNA from its rows. The sample data list around 140,000 distinct CDR3 sequences, and about a fifth of these were observed just once. 0.55% to 0.75% of the sample lies in the top ten. These TCRs' antigens remain unknown. The sequencing sample was made of naive CD8+ T cells from blood. What the cell subset or site label conveys for this sample: naive T cells, CD45RA high CD27+. The receptors were sampled from a human donor in good health.

The J gene is TRBJ2-1, the V gene TRBV27, with 8 bases identical to TRBD2. After removal of 8 bases from V and 4 bases from J, the junction contained 7 bases not matched to a gene. The germline gives CDR1 MNHEY, CDR2 SMNVEV (reference sequence). The CDR3 is made up of 14 amino acids. In DNA form, the CDR3 reads TGTGCCAGCGCTCTCGGGGGGGGTTACAATGAGCAGTTCTTC. It codes for CASALGGGYNEQFF.

The V gene is TRBV28, the J gene TRBJ2-1, with a possible D match to TRBD1 (6 bases). The CDR3 runs 16 residues. V lost 4 bases, J lost 0 bases, and 13 bases lay in between. CDR1 MDHEN and CDR2 SYDVKM come from the germline V gene. The CDR3 is CASSSYTGSSYNEQFF. The CDR3 DNA sequence: TGTGCCAGCAGTTCCTATACAGGGAGCTCCTACAATGAGCAGTTCTTC.

This rearrangement joins TRBV20-1 to TRBJ2-1; 8 bases fit TRBD2. Germline trimming cut 3 bases from V and 4 bases from J; bases unmatched to any gene: 5. CDR3 length: 14 residues. Germline loops: CDR1 DFQATT, CDR2 SNEGSKA (reference sequence). As DNA, the CDR3 is TGCAGTGCTAGTCGGGGACTAGAGTACAATGAGCAGTTCTTC. It encodes CSASRGLEYNEQFF.

This clonotype was detected only a few times. The chain employs TRBV4-3 and TRBJ2-7; a possible D gene is TRBD2 (5 bases). Deletions cut 4 bases from V and 4 bases from J, with 11 bases between. The CDR3 runs to 13 residues. CDR1 and CDR2 from the germline V gene are LGHNA and YSLEER. CDR3 protein: CASSPGRVYEQYF. CDR3 nucleotide sequence: TGCGCCAGCAGCCCTGGGAGAGTTTACGAGCAGTACTTC.

This clonotype was seen only a few times. The J gene is TRBJ2-7, the V gene TRBV27; D is unresolved. Per the germline V gene, CDR1 is MNHEY and CDR2 is SMNVEV (reference sequence). This CDR3 spans 12 amino acids. The germline V and J ends were trimmed by 4 bases and 2 bases, with 6 bases remaining between them. This CDR3 is CASSYPAYEQYF. The CDR3 DNA reads as TGTGCCAGCAGTTACCCGGCCTACGAGCAGTACTTC.

The J gene is TRBJ1-1, the V gene TRBV6-2 or TRBV6-3, with D unclear. The CDR3 covers 13 residues. Per germline, CDR1 MNHEY and CDR2 SVGEGT. Trimming took 3 bases from V and 3 from J, leaving 8 bases between them. The CDR3 DNA follows: TGTGCCAGCAGTTATCGGGTAGACACTGAAGCTTTCTTT. It is translated as CASSYRVDTEAFF.